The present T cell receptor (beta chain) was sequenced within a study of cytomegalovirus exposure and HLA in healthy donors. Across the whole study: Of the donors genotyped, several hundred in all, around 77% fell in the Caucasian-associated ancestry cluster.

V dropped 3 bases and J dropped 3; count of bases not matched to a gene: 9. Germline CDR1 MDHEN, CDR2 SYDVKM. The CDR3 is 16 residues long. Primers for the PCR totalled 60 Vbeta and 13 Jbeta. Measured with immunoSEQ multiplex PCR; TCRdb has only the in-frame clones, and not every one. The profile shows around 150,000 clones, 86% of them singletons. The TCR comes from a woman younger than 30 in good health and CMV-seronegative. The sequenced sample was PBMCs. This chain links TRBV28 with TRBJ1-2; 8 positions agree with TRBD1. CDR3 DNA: TGTGCCAGCAGTTTTTCCCACAAGACAGGGGACTATGGCTACACCTTC. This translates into CASSFSHKTGDYGYTF.